This T cell receptor (beta chain) was recorded in a study of memory CD4+ T cells and cytomegalovirus serostatus. The study, taken as a whole, reports: Of more than 150 reported CMV TCRbeta sequences, under 70 were found in memory CD4+ repertoires.

Single viable CD3+CD4+CD8-CD45RO+ cells were sorted as the memory CD4+ T cells. After thawing, CD4+ T cells were positively selected. Germline V gene sequence: CDR1 MNHNS, CDR2 SASEGT. V was pared by 6 bases and J by 3 bases, with 8 bases between. The CDR3 has 12 residues. Authors' data handling: After removing out-of-frame reads, around 2 million distinct TCRbeta sequences remained. The assay was immunoSEQ multiplex PCR, and TCRdb's table has in-frame clones only and misses some. That table furnishes V, J and clone size, whereas the DNA furnished D and trimming. The sample includes roughly 45,000 clones, 78% seen only once; the top ten take around 0.6%. Remarks on this clone: What it recognizes is unknown.

The sequenced sample was memory CD4+ T cells from blood. The receptor was derived from an adult in good health and CMV-seronegative. The rearrangement links TRBV6-1 to TRBJ2-5, with a weak D call TRBD1 (6 bases). The CDR3 spells CASRTGKETQYF. The DNA for the CDR3 is TGTGCCAGCAGGACAGGAAAAGAGACCCAGTACTTC.